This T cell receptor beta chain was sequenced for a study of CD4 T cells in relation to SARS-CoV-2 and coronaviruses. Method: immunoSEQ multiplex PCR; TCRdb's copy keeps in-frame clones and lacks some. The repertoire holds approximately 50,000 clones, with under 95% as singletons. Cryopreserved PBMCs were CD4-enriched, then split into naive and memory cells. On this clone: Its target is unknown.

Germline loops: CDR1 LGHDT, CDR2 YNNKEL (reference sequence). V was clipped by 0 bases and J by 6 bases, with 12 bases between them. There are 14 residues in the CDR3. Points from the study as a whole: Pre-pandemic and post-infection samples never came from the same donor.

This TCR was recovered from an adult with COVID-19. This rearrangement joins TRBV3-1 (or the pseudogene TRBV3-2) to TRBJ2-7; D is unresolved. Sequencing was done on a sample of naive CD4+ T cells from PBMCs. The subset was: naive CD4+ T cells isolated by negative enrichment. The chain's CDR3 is CASSQDWQSGEQYF. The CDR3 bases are TGTGCCAGCAGCCAAGATTGGCAGTCGGGCGAGCAGTACTTC.